This T cell receptor beta chain was retrieved from a study of early T cells in non-severe SARS-CoV-2 infection. Study summary: Sequenced material consisted of bulk RNA (from unsorted whole blood), and chains were unpaired.

Each single cDNA molecule received a unique molecular identifier. Using its own MiXCR run on the 5' RACE reads, TCRdb lists one record per CDR3 protein. The sample has 50,000 or so distinct CDR3 sequences, roughly 4.5% seen once. Per the germline V gene, CDR1 is MNHEY and CDR2 is SMNVEV (reference sequence). The ends were cut back, 5 bases at V and 7 bases at J, with 17 bases in the middle. This CDR3 is built from 14 residues. Study-level points and caveats: Matching with VDJdb favored anti-spike CD8 responses (missing private and CD4 specificities).

In its sample, this clonotype was seen many times. The antigen is undetermined. This receptor was identified in an adult who was a healthcare worker with PCR-confirmed SARS-CoV-2 infection or an uninfected control (not recorded which). The rearrangement joins TRBV27 to TRBJ1-1, with D perhaps matching TRBD1 (5 bases). The material sequenced was whole blood. CDR3 DNA sequence: TGTGCCAGCAGTCCCCCTGGGGGTTGGGGTGAAGCTTTCTTT. Translation gives CASSPPGGWGEAFF.